The T cell receptor beta chain described here comes from a study of response to subunit inactivated influenza vaccine. Germline assignment: CDR1 LNHDA and CDR2 SQIVND (reference sequence). CDR3 length equals 13 residues. Unmatched junction bases numbered 10, after V lost 5 bases and J lost 11 bases. Study-wide points: The study's authors posited that every seasonal influenza vaccination enlists few new T cells.

This clonotype turned up a few times. The antigen is undetermined. TCRdb reanalysed the RT-PCR reads using MiXCR and keeps one entry per CDR3 protein. There are 650,000 to 800,000 distinct CDR3 sequences in the sample; around a sixth occur only once, and about a tenth lies in the top ten. The receptor was derived from a man between 45 and 60 years old who received an inactivated influenza vaccine. V and J are TRBV19 and TRBJ2-5; 8 bases are a match to TRBD1. This specimen was PBMCs from blood, taken around 5 days after vaccination. The CDR3 DNA reads TGTGCCAGTAGTCCGGGACAGGCAACAAAGCAGTACTTC. Protein product: CASSPGQATKQYF.